The 22 T cell receptor beta chains reported below all come from one sample, sequenced in a study of regulatory T cells in long-lasting Graves disease. Stated time point: newly diagnosed GD, antithyroid drugs for less than 3 months. After RNA was extracted from PBMCs, the TCR library was made from it. Sequencing libraries for TCR beta were prepared with iRepertoire HTBI primers and Arm-PCR of CDR3 regions. TCRdb independently ran MiXCR on the multiplex PCR reads; one entry per CDR3 protein. Seen here are 350,000 to 450,000 distinct CDR3 sequences, about 15% observed once, and the top ten hold 15% to 20%. The data also belong to a second study, concerning T cells in Graves' hyperthyroidism and ophthalmopathy.

This sample comprised peripheral blood mononuclear cells (PBMCs), obtained at new diagnosis, from a patient treated with antithyroid drugs. These receptors originate from a woman aged 25 to 39 with Graves disease.

This chain joins TRBV12-3 or TRBV12-4 and TRBJ1-3, with D tentatively TRBD1 (6 bases). Trimming took off 4 bases at V and 0 bases at J, with 13 bases between the two ends. The CDR3 has 16 residues. CDR3 in DNA: TGTGCCAGCAGTTACGGGGGCGGGTCCTCTGGAAACACCATATATTTT. Its translation: CASSYGGGSSGNTIYF.

This clonotype was recorded many times. This chain connects TRBV11-3 to TRBJ1-1, with TRBD1 as a possible D gene (5 bases). This CDR3 spans 12 amino acids. The germline V gene has CDR1 SGHNT and CDR2 YENEEA. V dropped 8 bases and J dropped 2 bases, with 9 bases sitting between them. The CDR3 reads CASGGGNTEAFF. In nucleotides, the CDR3 is TGTGCCAGCGGGGGTGGTAACACTGAAGCTTTCTTT.

This clonotype was counted ten times or more. The chain recombines TRBV3-1 with TRBJ2-5; 11 positions agree with TRBD2. J gave up 3 bases and V 4 bases, and 7 bases lay outside the gene matches. Germline values: CDR1 LGHDT, CDR2 YNNKEL (reference sequence). This CDR3 comprises 16 residues. CDR3 coding DNA: TGTGCCAGCAGCCGAGAAGTGGGACTAGCGGAAGAGACCCAGTACTTC. It is translated as CASSREVGLAEETQYF.

This clonotype showed up many times. The rearrangement links TRBV11-1 to TRBJ1-5; D gene uncertain. CDR3 size: 13 residues. Germline V gene data show CDR1 as SGHAT and CDR2 as FQDESV (reference sequence). Trimming took 5 bases from V and 7 from J, leaving 12 bases between them. CDR3 region: CASSPRSGQPQHF. The CDR3 DNA reads as TGTGCCAGCAGCCCAAGATCGGGGCAGCCCCAGCATTTT.

A single count supports this clonotype. This may arise from a read error, as a much more abundant clone is one base away. This chain joins TRBV5-1 and TRBJ2-2, with D possibly matching TRBD2 (6 bases). Germline values: CDR1 SGHRS, CDR2 YFSETQ. This CDR3 is built from 15 residues. Written as DNA, the CDR3 is TGCGCCATCAACGGAGGGCCTGGGAACACCGGGGAGCTGCTTTTT. Translation gives CAINGGPGNTGELLF.

The chain joins TRBV19 to TRBJ1-4; D call uncertain. The CDR3 covers 10 residues. The germline CDR1 and CDR2 sequences are LNHDA and SQIVND (reference sequence). The germline V and J ends were trimmed by 7 bases and 8 bases, with 5 bases remaining between them. In nucleotides, the CDR3 is TGTGCCAGTATGCAGGAAAAACTGTTTTTT. It yields the protein CASMQEKLFF.

This clonotype was detected a few times. This chain uses TRBV29-1 with TRBJ2-7; D gene uncertain. Looked up from germline, CDR1 is SQVTM and CDR2 is ANQGSEA. The CDR3 consists of 11 residues. Trimming left V 1 base short and J 4 bases short, with 5 bases between. This CDR3 is CSVEGGYEQYF. For the CDR3, the DNA is TGCAGCGTTGAAGGGGGATACGAGCAGTACTTC.

The sample holds many counts of this clonotype. Here the CDR3 DNA reads TGCAGCGTTGAAACGAACACCGGGGAGCTGTTTTTT. It translates to CSVETNTGELFF. This sequence joins TRBV29-1 and TRBJ2-2; the D is unclear. CDR1 and CDR2 from the germline V gene are SQVTM and ANQGSEA. V shed 2 bases and J shed 0 bases, with 1 base lying between them. The CDR3 length is 12 residues.

This clonotype has ten or more counts. The rearrangement joins TRBV7-6 to TRBJ2-1; 13 bases are a match to TRBD2. Trimming took 8 bases from V and 8 from J; bases not matched to a gene: 6. The length of the CDR3 is 14 residues. CDR1 and CDR2 from the germline V gene are SGHVS and FNYEAQ. The chain's CDR3 is CASAGTSGIHEQFF. The CDR3 DNA is TGTGCCAGCGCAGGGACTAGCGGGATCCATGAGCAGTTCTTC.

V and J are TRBV4-1 and TRBJ2-7; D remains ambiguous. Germline loops: CDR1 MGHRA, CDR2 YSYEKL. V lost 1 base, J lost 3 bases, and 10 bases lay in between. This CDR3 region has 14 residues. CDR3 DNA sequence: TGCGCCAGCAGCCAAGGGACCATAGACTACGAGCAGTACTTC. Amino acids: CASSQGTIDYEQYF.

This clonotype was seen more than once but under ten times. CDR3 bases: TGTGCCAGCAGTTATCCGGCACCTGGAGACGAAGCTTTCTTT. It translates to CASSYPAPGDEAFF. The chain is built from TRBV6-5 and TRBJ1-1; D is unclear. Germline lookup yields CDR1 MNHEY and CDR2 SVGAGI. The CDR3 runs 14 residues. The germline V and J ends were trimmed by 3 bases and 8 bases, with 16 bases remaining between them.

This clonotype was observed a few times. The genes are TRBV19 and TRBJ2-7; 8 nucleotides align to TRBD1. The CDR3 is made up of 12 amino acids. V lost 7 bases to trimming and J lost 5 bases; unmatched junction nucleotides: 4. The germline CDR1 and CDR2 sequences are LNHDA and SQIVND (reference sequence). DNA of the CDR3: TGTGCCAGTACCGGACAGGGCCACGAGCAGTACTTC. This codes for CASTGQGHEQYF. The whole variable domain, filled in from reference TRBV19 and TRBJ2-7, reads DGGITQSPKYLFRKEGQNVTLSCEQNLNHDAMYWYRQDPGQGLRLIYYSQIVNDFQKGDIAEGYSVSREKKESFPLTVTSAQKNPTAFYLCASTGQGHEQYFGPGTRLTVT.

In its sample, this clonotype was seen many times. The V call is TRBV30, the J call TRBJ2-7; 8 positions match TRBD2. The CDR3 has 13 residues. Trimming removed 2 bases from V and 2 bases from J; junction bases left unmatched: 2. CDR1 is GTSNPN, CDR2 SVGIG, per germline (reference sequence). The CDR3 region is CAWSMGLAYEQYF. In DNA, the CDR3 is TGTGCCTGGAGTATGGGACTAGCCTACGAGCAGTACTTC.

This clonotype was counted between two and nine times. The V gene is TRBV7-3, the J gene TRBJ2-5, with D possibly called TRBD1 or TRBD2 (6 bases each). The CDR3 totals 13 residues. Trimming left V 5 bases short and J 4 bases short, with 11 bases between. In germline, CDR1 is SGHTA, CDR2 FQGTGA. The chain's CDR3 is CASSRGRSETQYF. CDR3 in DNA: TGTGCCAGCAGCAGGGGGAGGTCAGAGACCCAGTACTTC.

This sequence joins TRBV5-1 and TRBJ1-5; 10 nucleotides match TRBD1. Germline assignment: CDR1 SGHRS and CDR2 YFSETQ. V gave up 0 bases and J gave up 6 bases; unmatched junction bases: 3. CDR3 length: 15 amino acids. CDR3: CASSLGGQGFQPQHF. The CDR3 DNA reads as TGCGCCAGCAGCTTGGGGGGACAGGGGTTTCAGCCCCAGCATTTT.

This clonotype was seen ten or more times. The chain combines TRBV30 with TRBJ2-7, with unresolved D. The V and J ends lost 1 base and 2 bases respectively, with 9 bases between them. CDR3 length equals 13 residues. Germline CDR1 is GTSNPN and CDR2 is SVGIG (reference sequence). CDR3 nucleotide sequence: TGTGCCTGGAGTGAACGGGCCACCTACGAGCAGTACTTC. The encoded protein is CAWSERATYEQYF.

This clonotype was recorded at least ten times. This sequence joins TRBV30 and TRBJ2-7; D unclear. The V gene lost 0 bases and the J gene lost 12 bases, with 12 bases spanning the gap. Looked up from germline, CDR1 is GTSNPN and CDR2 is SVGIG (reference sequence). The CDR3 spans 11 residues. The CDR3: CAWSVNRYLYF. The CDR3 DNA reads as TGTGCCTGGAGTGTAAACCGCTACTTGTACTTC.

This clonotype turned up a few times. The chain uses TRBV25-1 and TRBJ1-1; the match to TRBD1 covers 9 bases. Germline CDR1 and CDR2: MGHDK and SYGVNS. V was pared by 6 bases and J by 7 bases, with 9 bases of the junction left unmatched. This CDR3 contains 14 residues. The CDR3 DNA reads TGTGCCAGCAGGGAGACAGGGGGTACAGATGAAGCTTTCTTT. It encodes CASRETGGTDEAFF.

Ten or more counts support this clonotype. The V call is TRBV7-9, the J call TRBJ2-1; no clear D gene. Germline CDR1 SEHNR, CDR2 FQNEAQ (reference sequence). This CDR3 comprises 13 residues. Trimming cost V 5 bases and J 6 bases, with 11 bases left between them. DNA of the CDR3: TGTGCCAGCAGCGCAGAAGCAGGCAATGAGCAGTTCTTC. It yields the protein CASSAEAGNEQFF.

This chain links TRBV7-2 with TRBJ2-7, with 8 bases matching TRBD2. CDR1 and CDR2 (germline): SGHTA, FQGNSA. Germline trimming cut 9 bases from V and 5 bases from J; bases unmatched to any gene: 12. The CDR3 covers 14 residues. CDR3 sequence: CASTADGGGHEQYF. In nucleotides, the CDR3 is TGTGCCAGTACAGCGGACGGGGGGGGCCACGAGCAGTACTTC.

In its sample, this clonotype was seen a few times. The CDR3 DNA follows: TGTGCCACCGGGTCAGATACGACAGGCGCAAACGAGCAGTACTTC. It translates to CATGSDTTGANEQYF. This rearrangement joins TRBV24-1 to TRBJ2-7; D may be TRBD1 (6 bases). The germline V and J ends were trimmed by 9 bases and 5 bases, with 22 bases remaining between them. CDR1 KGHDR and CDR2 SFDVKD come from the germline V gene. The CDR3 spans 15 residues.

This clonotype was seen only a few times. This chain links TRBV3-1 with TRBJ1-6, with D possibly being TRBD1 (5 bases). The CDR3 consists of 18 residues. Trimming removed 4 bases from V and 0 bases from J, with 16 bases in between. Germline V gene sequence: CDR1 LGHDT, CDR2 YNNKEL (reference sequence). CDR3 nucleotides: TGTGCCAGCAGCCTGTACCCGCGGGGGAGCTCCTATAATTCACCCCTCCACTTT. It yields the protein CASSLYPRGSSYNSPLHF.